The present entry profiles one TCR beta chain with its context. As yet, its antigen is unknown. The data were taken from a study of T cell responses to AZD1222 COVID-19 vaccine. Assay: immunoSEQ multiplex PCR; the TCRdb copy retains only in-frame clones and omits some. The repertoire includes just over 150,000 clones, approximately 86% of them detected once, and 5.5% to 7% sits in the top ten. Study results and caveats: Only a handful of individuals given AZD1222 were seropositive at baseline. The sample set comprised mostly white British donors with more females, and clonal diversity was possibly underestimated. The CD4 TCRs associated with vaccination extended across spike and predominated at 160-218 and 743-854.

Unmatched junction bases numbered 12, after V lost 3 bases and J lost 8 bases. Germline CDR1 is LGHNA and CDR2 is YNFKEQ. The CDR3 spans 15 residues. The material sequenced was peripheral blood, taken after recovery from COVID-19. The receptor comes from an adult who had recovered from COVID-19. V and J are TRBV4-2 and TRBJ1-1; 7 nucleotides align to TRBD1. The CDR3 is CASSHLTGFDLEAFF. The CDR3, as DNA: TGTGCCAGCAGCCATCTGACAGGGTTTGATCTGGAAGCTTTCTTT.